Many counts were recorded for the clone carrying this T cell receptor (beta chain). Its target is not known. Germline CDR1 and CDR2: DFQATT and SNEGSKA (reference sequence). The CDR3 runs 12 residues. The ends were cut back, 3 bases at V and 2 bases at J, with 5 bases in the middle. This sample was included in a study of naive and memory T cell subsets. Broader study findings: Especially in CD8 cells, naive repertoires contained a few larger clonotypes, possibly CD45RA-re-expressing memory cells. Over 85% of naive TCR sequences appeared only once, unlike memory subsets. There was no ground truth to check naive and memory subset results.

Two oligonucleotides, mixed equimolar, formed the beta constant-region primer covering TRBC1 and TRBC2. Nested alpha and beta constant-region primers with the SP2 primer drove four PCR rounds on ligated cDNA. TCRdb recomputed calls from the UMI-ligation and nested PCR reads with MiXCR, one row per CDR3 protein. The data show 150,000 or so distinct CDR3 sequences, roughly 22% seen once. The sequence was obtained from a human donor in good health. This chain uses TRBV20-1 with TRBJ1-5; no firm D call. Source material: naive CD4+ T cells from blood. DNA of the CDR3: TGCAGTGCTAGTCGACGCAATCAGCCCCAGCATTTT. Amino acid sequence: CSASRRNQPQHF.